This TCR beta chain was identified in a study of shared clonotypes between healthy human individuals. The data were produced by immunoSEQ multiplex PCR, yet TCRdb's version contains in-frame clones alone and is incomplete. The data show around 2.5 million clones, 90% to 95% seen once. This clone has just one count. The CDR3 is 13 amino acids. Per germline, CDR1 ENHRY and CDR2 SYGVKD. Trimming removed 5 bases from V and 4 bases from J; junction bases left unmatched: 3. A split of CD4+ cells into CD45RA+ naive and CD45RA-negative memory subsets was performed. The sequenced sample was naive CD4+ T cells from PBMCs. Subset in this sample: CD45RA+ positively selected. The chain joins TRBV10-3 to TRBJ2-7; 9 nucleotides align to TRBD1. The origin of this receptor is a man in his late teens or twenties in good health. Some clones in this sample may be carry-over from other donors' samples. CDR3 protein: CAISQGQGYEQYF. Here the CDR3 DNA reads TGTGCCATCAGTCAAGGACAGGGGTACGAGCAGTACTTC.